The sequence of this T cell receptor beta chain was determined in a study of T cell repertoires in cytomegalovirus infection. Study overall: From public TCR beta signatures came an indication of both CMV infection and matching HLA type. Study-wide points: Cumulative frequency (of public TCR beta family members) identified carriers of CMV plus the relevant HLA. HLA-C-restricted CMV-specific TCR beta clonotypes were dominant in the ex vivo response.

TCRdb re-derived calls from the reads in MiXCR, one entry per CDR3 protein. The table lists about 76,000 distinct CDR3 sequences, about 4% of them singletons, with approximately 4.3% in the top ten. This clonotype was observed many times. Its cognate antigen is unknown. The J segment lost 10 bases and the V segment lost 3 bases, leaving 10 bases of the junction unmatched. The germline gives CDR1 DFQATT, CDR2 SNEGSKA (reference sequence). The CDR3 has 14 residues. The sequence was obtained from a human donor in good health (CMV status not recorded). Some clones in this sample may be carry-over from other donors' samples. Sequences were obtained from PBMCs. The chain recombines TRBV20-1 with TRBJ1-4; 8 positions agree with TRBD1. CDR3 region: CSASYGRGRGKLFF. The CDR3 nucleotides are TGCAGTGCTAGTTACGGCAGGGGGCGAGGAAAACTGTTTTTT.